This TCR beta chain was sequenced in a study of blood T cells in healthy people across ages. Study at large: The capture of about one barcoded beta molecule per two T cells was achieved by template switching.

Then a second PCR, running about 6 to 11 cycles, was carried out with a sample-barcoded 5' primer and a J-beta primer mix. With 12 random nucleotides, a template-switch adaptor tagged each individual cDNA molecule. TCRdb re-called the 5' RACE reads through MiXCR, storing one row per CDR3 protein. The table has over 600,000 distinct CDR3 sequences, roughly 46% seen once. V lost 2 bases and J lost 2; bases outside the gene matches: 15. The CDR3 runs to 19 residues. CDR1 is MNHEY and CDR2 is SVGEGT in the germline V gene. Points from the study as a whole: In older individuals, TCR beta diversity per million T cells was lower, falling roughly linearly with age.

Remarks on this clonotype: Its antigen is unidentified.

The material sequenced was blood. The TCR originated in a man at least 80 years old in good health. The rearrangement uses TRBV6-2 or TRBV6-3 and TRBJ2-3; 8 nucleotides agree with TRBD1. For the CDR3, the DNA is TGTGCCAGCAGTTACCCCGCGGACAGGGTACTTCCGAACACAGATACGCAGTATTTT. Translated, it gives CASSYPADRVLPNTDTQYF.